A single sample is the source of the 24 T cell receptor beta chains below, sequenced in a study of OX40 agonist ivuxolimab in advanced cancers. Profiling relied on immunoSEQ multiplex PCR, and the TCRdb table lists in-frame clones only, not all of them. Of 55,000 to 75,000 clones detected, approximately 87% appear once; the ten largest clones hold roughly 0.34%. This sample comprised CD4+ or CD8+ T cells sorted from blood, obtained in a trial of the OX40 agonist ivuxolimab. Receptors originate from an adult with an advanced solid tumor such as melanoma, head and neck, liver or kidney cancer.

The gene calls are TRBV2 and TRBJ2-1; D gene uncertain. CDR1 is SNHLY and CDR2 is FYNNEI in the germline V gene. The ends were cut back, 7 bases at V and 8 bases at J, with 9 bases in the middle. The CDR3 runs 11 residues. The CDR3 region is CASNEAYEQFF. The CDR3 DNA reads TGTGCCAGCAACGAGGCGTATGAGCAGTTCTTC. The full variable domain, its missing parts supplied by reference TRBV2 and TRBJ2-1, is EPEVTQTPSHQVTQMGQEVILRCVPISNHLYFYWYRQILGQKVEFLVSFYNNEISEKSEIFDDQFSVERPDGSNFTLKIRSTKLEDSAMYFCASNEAYEQFFGPGTRLTVL.

This clone was seen more than once but under ten times. V is TRBV10-3 and J is TRBJ1-1, with a possible D match to TRBD1 (5 bases). Between the trimmed V and J ends, which lost 4 bases and 8 bases, there was a span of 17 bases. CDR3 size: 14 residues. Germline V gives CDR1 ENHRY, CDR2 SYGVKD. CDR3 in amino acids: CAISGRSNEGEAFF. The CDR3, as DNA: TGTGCCATCAGTGGCAGATCGAACGAGGGGGAAGCTTTCTTT.

The sample holds one count of this clone. The chain recombines TRBV5-1 with TRBJ1-2, with D unresolved. Per germline, CDR1 SGHRS and CDR2 YFSETQ. The CDR3 length is 14 residues. Trimming removed 0 bases from V and 6 bases from J, with 12 bases in between. The CDR3 loop is CASSLAAGVDGYTF. As DNA, the CDR3 is TGCGCCAGCAGCTTGGCTGCCGGGGTCGATGGCTACACCTTC.

The chain recombines TRBV7-9 with TRBJ1-3; D gene unclear. V dropped 1 base and J dropped 3 bases, with 4 bases sitting between them. Germline V gives CDR1 SEHNR, CDR2 FQNEAQ (reference sequence). The CDR3 is 13 amino acids. The CDR3: CASSLEIGNTIYF. CDR3 sequence (DNA): TGTGCCAGCAGCTTAGAAATTGGAAACACCATATATTTT.

The chain links TRBV28 to TRBJ2-7, with D tentatively TRBD1 (6 bases). Trimming stripped 4 bases from V and 7 bases from J, with 14 bases between. The CDR3 covers 13 residues. The germline V gene encodes CDR1 MDHEN and CDR2 SYDVKM. CDR3 sequence (DNA): TGTGCCAGCAGTTCGGCTCAGGGGCCGGAGCAGTACTTC. It specifies CASSSAQGPEQYF.

CDR3 residues: CASSLVSSLLAGVLDTQYF. The CDR3 DNA reads TGTGCCAGCAGCTTAGTCTCGTCCCTACTAGCGGGAGTTCTAGATACGCAGTATTTT. This sequence joins TRBV7-9 and TRBJ2-3; 11 bases agree with TRBD2. Germline CDR1 SEHNR, CDR2 FQNEAQ (reference sequence). This CDR3 spans 19 amino acids. With 1 base clipped from V and 5 bases from J, the junction kept 14 bases outside the gene matches.

The V gene is TRBV10-1, the J gene TRBJ2-4; maybe TRBD1 (6 bases). This CDR3 spans 14 amino acids. Trimming removed 1 base at V and 7 bases at J, with 11 bases between. Germline V CDR1 and CDR2: WNHNN, SYGVQD (reference sequence). This CDR3 is CASSEFSGANIQYF. The CDR3 nucleotides are TGCGCCAGCAGTGAGTTTTCAGGGGCCAACATTCAGTACTTC.

The chain joins TRBV7-9 to TRBJ2-2; no clear D. Germline V lookup: CDR1 SEHNR, CDR2 FQNEAQ (reference sequence). Trimming took 7 bases from V and 1 from J, leaving 13 bases between them. CDR3 length: 15 amino acids. This CDR3 is CASNLEAVNTGELFF. The CDR3 DNA follows: TGTGCCAGCAACCTAGAGGCTGTGAACACCGGGGAGCTGTTTTTT.

The chain is built from TRBV7-9 and TRBJ2-4; 13 bases match TRBD2. The germline V gene has CDR1 SEHNR and CDR2 FQNEAQ (reference sequence). The length of the CDR3 is 18 residues. The J segment lost 0 bases and the V segment lost 4 bases, leaving 6 bases of the junction unmatched. The CDR3 sequence: CASSSLLAGGLAKNIQYF. In nucleotides, the CDR3 is TGTGCCAGCAGCTCGCTACTAGCGGGAGGGCTAGCCAAAAACATTCAGTACTTC.

About this clone itself: The germline gene is not matched at one end of the junction; a read error may be the cause. The chain carries TRBV6-1 and TRBJ2-7; 8 nucleotides line up with TRBD2. In germline, CDR1 is MNHNS, CDR2 SASEGT. The CDR3 runs 17 residues. The CDR3 is CAISESIGSGNSYEQYF. Here the CDR3 DNA reads TGTGCCATCAGTGAGTCGATTGGTAGCGGGAACTCCTACGAGCAGTACTTC.

The gene calls are TRBV10-1 and TRBJ1-4; D is ambiguous. The V end was cut by 3 bases, the J end by 4 bases, with 6 bases between. The CDR3 runs to 13 residues. From germline, CDR1 is WNHNN and CDR2 SYGVQD (reference sequence). The CDR3 region is CASSEASNEKLFF. CDR3 in DNA: TGCGCCAGCAGTGAAGCGAGTAATGAAAAACTGTTTTTT.

The rearrangement links TRBV6-5 to TRBJ2-3, with TRBD2 as a possible D gene (7 bases). The V end lost 7 bases, the J end lost 6 bases, and 17 bases lay between the germline ends. CDR1 is MNHEY and CDR2 is SVGAGI in the germline V gene. The CDR3 is 14 residues long. CDR3 sequence: CASTSRAGADTQYF. The DNA of the CDR3 is TGTGCCAGCACCTCCAGGGCGGGGGCGGATACGCAGTATTTT.

V is TRBV7-2 and J is TRBJ2-7; 7 nucleotides align to TRBD2. Germline V gene sequence: CDR1 SGHTA, CDR2 FQGNSA. This CDR3 contains 14 residues. The junction had 5 bases not matched to a gene; V was cut back by 5 bases and J by 1 base. In DNA form, the CDR3 reads TGTGCCAGCAGCCAGGGACTAAGGTCCTACGAGCAGTACTTC. This codes for CASSQGLRSYEQYF.

This clone has only one observation. The genes are TRBV5-4 and TRBJ1-6, with TRBD1 matching 10 bases. CDR1 and CDR2 (germline): SGHNT, YYREEE (reference sequence). The CDR3 length is 15 residues. Trimming at V came to 3 bases and at J to 10 bases, leaving 7 bases not matched to a gene. The CDR3 sequence is CASSSRDRGESPLHF. DNA of the CDR3: TGTGCCAGCAGCTCAAGGGACAGGGGTGAGTCACCCCTCCACTTT.

The chain carries TRBV2 and TRBJ2-1; D may be TRBD1 (6 bases). The CDR3 spans 13 residues. V gave up 6 bases and J gave up 6 bases, with 12 bases separating them. Germline V gene sequence: CDR1 SNHLY, CDR2 FYNNEI. This CDR3 reads CASRSDSGNEQFF. The CDR3 bases are TGTGCCAGCAGGTCGGACAGCGGCAATGAGCAGTTCTTC.

J is TRBJ2-7 and V is TRBV29-1, with D unclear. The CDR3 covers 12 residues. The ends were cut back, 4 bases at V and 2 bases at J, with 9 bases in the middle. Germline loops: CDR1 SQVTM, CDR2 ANQGSEA. The CDR3 DNA is TGCAGCGTTGGACGGAGCACCTACGAGCAGTACTTC. Translation: CSVGRSTYEQYF.

The gene calls are TRBV18 and TRBJ1-1; D is unclear. This CDR3 is 15 amino acids long. Germline CDR1 KGHSH, CDR2 LQKENI. The germline V and J ends were trimmed by 3 bases and 1 base, with 12 bases remaining between them. CDR3: CASSPSHISNTEAFF. The CDR3 DNA is TGTGCCAGCTCACCCTCTCATATCTCGAACACTGAAGCTTTCTTT.

V gene TRBV7-6 combines with J gene TRBJ2-2; D ambiguous. V was cut by 1 base and J by 5 bases, with 14 bases left in between. The CDR3 has 16 residues. Germline V gives CDR1 SGHVS, CDR2 FNYEAQ. CDR3 coding DNA: TGTGCCAGCAGCTTAGTCTCTGTAGTTCGGACCGGGGAGCTGTTTTTT. Translating it yields CASSLVSVVRTGELFF.

The rearrangement joins TRBV10-1 to TRBJ2-7; TRBD2 matches 9 bases. The germline V gene has CDR1 WNHNN and CDR2 SYGVQD (reference sequence). The CDR3 is 14 residues long. Trimming cost V 2 bases and J 3 bases; bases outside gene matches: 2. CDR3 loop: CASSEAGGIYEQYF. CDR3 sequence (DNA): TGCGCCAGCAGTGAGGCGGGGGGGATCTACGAGCAGTACTTC.

This clone was recorded once. This chain joins TRBV5-1 and TRBJ2-5; TRBD2 matches 10 bases. J lost 3 bases, V lost 3 bases, and 2 bases had no gene match. Germline CDR1 and CDR2: SGHRS and YFSETQ. The CDR3 is made up of 14 amino acids. The CDR3 spells CASSYLAGEETQYF. The CDR3 bases are TGCGCCAGCAGCTATCTAGCGGGGGAAGAGACCCAGTACTTC.

This chain links TRBV18 with TRBJ1-1; 7 nucleotides match TRBD1. Germline assignment: CDR1 KGHSH and CDR2 LQKENI. The CDR3 spans 15 residues. With V trimmed by 6 bases and J by 1 base, 8 bases remained unmatched. CDR3 bases: TGTGCCAGCTCGCCCCGGGACAGCTGGAACACTGAAGCTTTCTTT. It translates to CASSPRDSWNTEAFF.

This clone was detected only a few times. The chain employs TRBV19 and TRBJ1-1, with D perhaps matching TRBD1 (6 bases). The V gene's germline CDR1 is LNHDA and CDR2 SQIVND (reference sequence). The CDR3 has 13 amino acids. V lost 2 bases and J 6 bases, leaving 10 bases between the germline ends. CDR3 bases: TGTGCCAGTAGTATATGGGGGCCGGCTGAAGCTTTCTTT. It is translated as CASSIWGPAEAFF.

The V gene is TRBV29-1, the J gene TRBJ1-1; 7 nucleotides agree with TRBD1. Germline loops: CDR1 SQVTM, CDR2 ANQGSEA. V dropped 3 bases and J dropped 4; count of bases not matched to a gene: 8. There are 14 residues in the CDR3. The CDR3 DNA follows: TGCAGCGTTGAGGCTCGACAGGGATCCACTGAAGCTTTCTTT. It yields the protein CSVEARQGSTEAFF. Combining the CDR3 with reference TRBV29-1 and TRBJ1-1 gives the whole variable domain SAVISQKPSRDICQRGTSLTIQCQVDSQVTMMFWYRQQPGQSLTLIATANQGSEATYESGFVIDKFPISRPNLTFSTLTVSNMSPEDSSIYLCSVEARQGSTEAFFGQGTRLTVV.

The gene calls are TRBV19 and TRBJ2-4; the match to TRBD1 covers 8 bases. V gave up 0 bases and J gave up 8 bases; unmatched junction bases: 12. Germline CDR1 LNHDA, CDR2 SQIVND (reference sequence). The CDR3 length is 17 residues. The CDR3 sequence is CASSIDRTGGSVDIQYF. The CDR3 bases are TGTGCCAGTAGTATAGATCGAACAGGGGGGTCGGTGGACATTCAGTACTTC.